The 29 T cell receptor beta chains below all came from one sample that was sequenced in a study of early T cells in non-severe SARS-CoV-2 infection. TCRdb processed the 5' RACE reads anew with MiXCR; each CDR3 protein has one entry. The top ten clones hold around 6.8% of a sample with around 28,000 distinct CDR3 sequences, approximately 5.3% of them seen once. The sequencing sample was made of whole blood. These receptor sequences come from an adult who was a healthcare worker with PCR-confirmed SARS-CoV-2 infection or an uninfected control (not recorded which).

This sequence joins TRBV6-5 and TRBJ1-1, with a tentative D call TRBD1 (5 bases). The CDR3 is 16 amino acids. The germline gives CDR1 MNHEY, CDR2 SVGAGI. The V end lost 7 bases, the J end lost 0 bases, and 18 bases lay between the germline ends. This CDR3 reads CASTIGVGAMNTEAFF. Written as DNA, the CDR3 is TGTGCCAGCACCATAGGGGTCGGAGCAATGAACACTGAAGCTTTCTTT.

This clonotype has a count of ten or more. This sequence joins TRBV11-3 and TRBJ2-1; D ambiguous. CDR1 SGHNT and CDR2 YENEEA come from the germline V gene. CDR3 length: 14 amino acids. Trimming left V 5 bases short and J 8 bases short, with 16 bases between. The CDR3 DNA reads TGTGCCAGCAGCCGCTTTGGTGAGGCCGATGAGCAGTTCTTC. It encodes CASSRFGEADEQFF.

This clonotype was found a few times. The chain combines TRBV27 with TRBJ2-6; no reliable D call. This CDR3 has 17 residues. Trimming left V 6 bases short and J 0 bases short, with 15 bases between. Germline values: CDR1 MNHEY, CDR2 SMNVEV (reference sequence). CDR3 in amino acids: CASSPDPQSSGANVLTF. The CDR3 DNA reads TGTGCCAGCAGCCCGGACCCTCAAAGCTCTGGGGCCAACGTCCTGACTTTC.

The table lists this clonotype with many counts. The chain joins TRBV11-2 to TRBJ2-7; D ambiguous. The V end lost 0 bases, the J end lost 6 bases, and 15 bases lay between the germline ends. The CDR3 contains 15 residues. Germline V gene data show CDR1 as SGHAT and CDR2 as FQNNGV. CDR3 in DNA: TGTGCCAGCAGCTTAGATCGAGCCGATTCGGCCGAGCAGTACTTC. It is translated as CASSLDRADSAEQYF.

The sample holds one count of this clonotype. Germline is not matched at one junction end, which may reflect a read error. The chain employs TRBV20-1 and TRBJ2-7; D uncertain. In germline, CDR1 is DFQATT, CDR2 SNEGSKA (reference sequence). The CDR3 extends over 11 amino acids. As DNA, the CDR3 is TGCAGTGCTAGCTGGGCCCACGAGCAGTGCTTC. Its translation is CSASWAHEQCF.

V and J are TRBV19 and TRBJ2-7; D is unclear. Germline CDR1 reads LNHDA; CDR2 reads SQIVND (reference sequence). This CDR3 region has 14 residues. The germline V and J ends were trimmed by 7 bases and 2 bases, with 15 bases remaining between them. CDR3 sequence: CASTPQALPYEQYF. The CDR3 DNA follows: TGTGCCAGTACCCCCCAGGCGCTCCCCTACGAGCAGTACTTC.

This sequence joins TRBV5-1 and TRBJ2-3; no clear D gene. Germline-derived CDR1 and CDR2 are SGHRS and YFSETQ. Trimming shortened V by 3 bases and J by 6 bases, and 11 bases separated the two germline ends. This CDR3 comprises 13 residues. The CDR3 is CASSYSLVDTQYF. The CDR3 DNA follows: TGCGCCAGCAGCTATAGTTTGGTGGATACGCAGTATTTT.

This clonotype has a count of ten or more. This rearrangement joins TRBV27 to TRBJ2-1; 9 bases align to TRBD2. The junction had 8 bases not matched to a gene; V was cut back by 5 bases and J by 6 bases. This CDR3 comprises 15 residues. Germline-derived CDR1 and CDR2 are MNHEY and SMNVEV (reference sequence). The CDR3 spells CASSLAGLTANEQFF. CDR3 nucleotides: TGTGCCAGCAGTCTAGCGGGACTTACGGCCAATGAGCAGTTCTTC.

This clonotype was seen only a few times. The genes are TRBV28 and TRBJ2-3; D unresolved. Trimming removed 5 bases from V and 0 bases from J, with 21 bases in between. In germline, CDR1 is MDHEN, CDR2 SYDVKM. The CDR3 consists of 18 residues. The CDR3 sequence is CASSPVGRALTSTDTQYF. The CDR3 region has the DNA TGTGCCAGCAGTCCGGTAGGACGGGCCCTTACTAGCACAGATACGCAGTATTTT. Full variable domain (outside the CDR3, taken from reference TRBV28 and TRBJ2-3): DVKVTQSSRYLVKRTGEKVFLECVQDMDHENMFWYRQDPGLGLRLIYFSYDVKMKEKGDIPEGYSVSREKKERFSLILESASTNQTSMYLCASSPVGRALTSTDTQYFGPGTRLTVL.

The chain employs TRBV20-1 and TRBJ2-5, with D possibly called TRBD1 or TRBD2 (5 bases each). CDR3 length equals 17 residues. Trimming cost V 6 bases and J 0 bases, with 23 bases left between them. The germline CDR1 and CDR2 sequences are DFQATT and SNEGSKA (reference sequence). CDR3 region: CSAPGPIWSENQETQYF. The CDR3 DNA reads as TGCAGTGCCCCGGGACCTATATGGTCAGAGAACCAAGAGACCCAGTACTTC.

The sample holds a few counts of this clonotype. The rearrangement joins TRBV27 to TRBJ1-5, with D unclear. The ends were cut back, 3 bases at V and 0 bases at J, with 3 bases in the middle. This CDR3 spans 13 amino acids. Per germline, CDR1 MNHEY and CDR2 SMNVEV (reference sequence). For the CDR3, the DNA is TGTGCCAGCAGTTTGGTTAGCAATCAGCCCCAGCATTTT. Translating it yields CASSLVSNQPQHF.

This clonotype was counted a few times. V is TRBV28 and J is TRBJ2-5; 7 positions match TRBD1. The CDR3 length is 16 residues. After removal of 5 bases from V and 2 bases from J, the junction contained 11 bases not matched to a gene. CDR1 is MDHEN and CDR2 is SYDVKM in the germline V gene. Here the CDR3 DNA reads TGTGCCAGCAGTCCACCACCCGGACAGGCTCAAGAGACCCAGTACTTC. This gives the protein CASSPPPGQAQETQYF.

The chain recombines TRBV2 with TRBJ2-2, with 10 bases fitting TRBD2. The ends lost 6 bases at V and 5 bases at J; junction bases unmatched: 6. CDR3 length equals 15 residues. From germline, CDR1 is SNHLY and CDR2 FYNNEI. The chain's CDR3 is CASSPPLAGTGELFF. The CDR3 DNA is TGTGCCAGCAGCCCCCCACTAGCGGGAACCGGGGAGCTGTTTTTT.

Ten or more counts support this clonotype. The gene calls are TRBV5-1 and TRBJ1-2, with a weak D call TRBD1 (5 bases). CDR3 length: 15 residues. The germline CDR1 and CDR2 sequences are SGHRS and YFSETQ. Trimming left V 4 bases short and J 2 bases short, with 15 bases between. The CDR3 spells CASSPGHAVNYGYTF. CDR3 nucleotide sequence: TGCGCCAGCAGCCCAGGGCATGCTGTCAACTATGGCTACACCTTC.

This clonotype was recorded many times. The CDR3 region has the DNA TGTGCCAGCAGAACTCTAGCGGTCACCGGGGAGCTGTTTTTT. Encoded protein: CASRTLAVTGELFF. The chain uses TRBV9 and TRBJ2-2; 7 nucleotides match TRBD2. There are 14 residues in the CDR3. Losses at the gene ends were 5 bases for V and 4 bases for J; bases not matched to a gene: 5. The V gene's germline CDR1 is SGDLS and CDR2 YYNGEE.

This clonotype was seen at least ten times. The rearrangement links TRBV28 to TRBJ2-7, with 8 bases that match TRBD2. The germline V gene encodes CDR1 MDHEN and CDR2 SYDVKM. V lost 3 bases, J lost 9 bases, and 16 bases stayed unmatched. The CDR3 runs 16 residues. The CDR3 DNA reads TGTGCCAGCAGTTTCGGACTAGCCCCGAATATTAAGGGGCAGTACTTC. This gives the protein CASSFGLAPNIKGQYF.

This clonotype came up a few times. The gene calls are TRBV3-1 and TRBJ1-2; weak D call: TRBD1 (5 bases). The V end lost 4 bases, the J end lost 8 bases, and 17 bases lay between the germline ends. Germline loops: CDR1 LGHDT, CDR2 YNNKEL (reference sequence). The CDR3 is made up of 14 amino acids. The chain's CDR3 is CASSPRGSRQGYTF. The CDR3 DNA reads as TGTGCCAGCAGCCCCCGGGGCTCCCGGCAGGGCTACACCTTC.

This clonotype was seen many times. The chain joins TRBV3-1 to TRBJ2-5; TRBD2 aligns across 12 bases. Germline V gives CDR1 LGHDT, CDR2 YNNKEL (reference sequence). The CDR3 totals 16 residues. The V and J ends lost 7 bases and 4 bases, in that order; junction bases with no gene match: 10. The CDR3 reads CASITGSGLAGETQYF. The DNA of the CDR3 is TGTGCCAGCATCACAGGCTCGGGACTAGCGGGAGAGACCCAGTACTTC.

This clonotype was seen ten or more times. This chain connects TRBV20-1 to TRBJ2-3, with D unclear. The germline CDR1 and CDR2 sequences are DFQATT and SNEGSKA (reference sequence). CDR3 length: 13 residues. Between the trimmed V and J ends, which lost 0 bases and 6 bases, there was a span of 10 bases. The CDR3 DNA is TGCAGTGCTAGAGATGGGCCGTGGGATACGCAGTATTTT. This codes for CSARDGPWDTQYF.

In its sample, this clonotype is medium-sized (0.01 to 0.1%). The rearrangement joins TRBV10-3 to TRBJ2-7, with D possibly matching TRBD2 (6 bases). The CDR3 has 16 amino acids. Germline V gives CDR1 ENHRY, CDR2 SYGVKD. V was trimmed by 3 bases and J by 4 bases, leaving 19 bases between them. The DNA of the CDR3 is TGTGCCATCAGTGACGTAGGAACGGGAGTAGATTACGAGCAGTACTTC. Protein: CAISDVGTGVDYEQYF.

This clonotype was detected many times. The chain couples TRBV5-1 to TRBJ2-1, with 9 bases matching TRBD2. V shed 4 bases, J shed 9 bases, and the junction held 5 bases outside the gene matches. CDR1 and CDR2 (germline): SGHRS, YFSETQ. This CDR3 is built from 13 residues. The CDR3 loop is CASSTGLAGEQFF. The CDR3 DNA reads as TGCGCCAGCAGCACGGGACTAGCTGGTGAGCAGTTCTTC.

This clonotype was picked up a small number of times. This sequence joins TRBV7-8 and TRBJ2-1, with D perhaps assigned TRBD1 or TRBD2 (6 bases each). CDR1 and CDR2 from the germline V gene are SGHVS and FQNEAQ. Trimming shortened V by 6 bases and J by 1 base, and 25 bases separated the two germline ends. There are 19 residues in the CDR3. CDR3 DNA sequence: TGTGCCAGCAGTCCACCGGTCGGGGGCGGAGTCCTATCCTACAATGAGCAGTTCTTC. Translation gives CASSPPVGGGVLSYNEQFF.

This clonotype was seen repeatedly, ten times or more. This sequence joins TRBV24-1 and TRBJ2-1; D may be TRBD2 (6 bases). The CDR3 contains 16 residues. Germline loops: CDR1 KGHDR, CDR2 SFDVKD. V was shortened by 3 bases and J by 7 bases, with 18 bases between the two germline ends. Here the CDR3 reads CATSDDRDWGWNEQFF. CDR3 DNA sequence: TGTGCCACCAGTGATGACCGGGACTGGGGGTGGAATGAGCAGTTCTTC.

This clonotype occurred a few times. The chain joins TRBV30 to TRBJ2-5, with 7 bases matching TRBD2. The trim removed 2 bases at V and 4 bases at J, leaving 4 bases unmatched. Looked up from germline, CDR1 is GTSNPN and CDR2 is SVGIG (reference sequence). CDR3 length: 13 residues. The CDR3 spells CAWSPIAGETQYF. In DNA form, the CDR3 reads TGTGCCTGGAGTCCAATAGCGGGAGAGACCCAGTACTTC. Full variable domain (rest looked up from reference TRBV30 and TRBJ2-5): SQTIHQWPATLVQPVGSPLSLECTVEGTSNPNLYWYRQAAGRGLQLLFYSVGIGQISSEVPQNLSASRPQDRQFILSSKKLLLSDSGFYLCAWSPIAGETQYFGPGTRLLVL.

This clonotype was observed many times. The chain uses TRBV6-2 or TRBV6-3 and TRBJ2-2; the D is unclear. The CDR3 is made up of 11 amino acids. V lost 8 bases to trimming and J lost 6 bases, with 7 bases between them. CDR1 is MNHEY, CDR2 SVGEGT, per germline. DNA of the CDR3: TGTGCCAGCCTCGATTCCGGGGAGCTGTTTTTT. The encoded protein is CASLDSGELFF.

This clonotype was detected many times. The chain uses TRBV5-1 and TRBJ2-5; D not resolved. There are 14 residues in the CDR3. CDR1 SGHRS and CDR2 YFSETQ come from the germline V gene. Deletions cut 0 bases from V and 1 base from J, with 7 bases between. The DNA of the CDR3 is TGCGCCAGCAGCTTGGGGCCGACCCAAGAGACCCAGTACTTC. It is translated as CASSLGPTQETQYF.

This clonotype was picked up a small number of times. The gene calls are TRBV4-1 and TRBJ2-7; the match to TRBD2 covers 12 bases. Germline trimming cut 4 bases from V and 0 bases from J; bases unmatched to any gene: 4. Germline V gene lookup returns CDR1 MGHRA and CDR2 YSYEKL. There are 16 residues in the CDR3. The CDR3 here is CASSPWTSGNSYEQYF. In DNA form, the CDR3 reads TGCGCCAGCAGCCCGTGGACTAGCGGGAACTCCTACGAGCAGTACTTC.

As concerns this clonotype: Given a much more abundant clone one base away, this may be a read error. The chain is built from TRBV28 and TRBJ1-1; the match to TRBD1 covers 8 bases. Germline CDR1 MDHEN, CDR2 SYDVKM. J lost 3 bases, V lost 4 bases, and 10 bases had no gene match. The CDR3 covers 16 residues. CDR3 region: CASSSFTQGVDTEAFF. Here the CDR3 DNA reads TGTGCCAGCAGTTCTTTCACACAGGGGGTTGACACTGAAGCTTTCTTT.

This clonotype was observed a few times. V is TRBV11-2 and J is TRBJ2-1; 11 nucleotides match TRBD2. This CDR3 comprises 13 residues. The V and J ends lost 6 bases and 7 bases, in that order; junction bases with no gene match: 2. Germline CDR1 reads SGHAT; CDR2 reads FQNNGV. The CDR3 sequence: CASRTSGVNEQFF. The CDR3 DNA reads TGTGCCAGCAGGACTAGCGGGGTTAATGAGCAGTTCTTC.